The clone carrying this TCR beta chain has at least ten counts. The V gene's germline CDR1 is SEHNR and CDR2 FQNEAQ (reference sequence). Deletions cut 5 bases from V and 7 bases from J, with 12 bases between. The CDR3 has 13 amino acids. The record originates from a study of CD8+ T cells in alopecia areata. Background on the study: Treatment comprised oral tofacitinib, 5 to 10 mg twice daily, in treated patients. Disease severity was quantified as SALT score of affected scalp area.

Once RNA had been extracted, it was reverse transcribed into cDNA to act as the sequencing template. Produced via immunoSEQ multiplex PCR; TCRdb's table is partial and in-frame only. This table has about 92,000 clones, roughly 45% appearing once. Specified treatment: oral pan-JAK inhibitor, 5-10 mg twice daily. This TCR was sampled from a human donor with alopecia areata. The sequenced sample was CD8+ T cells sorted from blood, obtained at week 24, from a patient treated with tofacitinib. This rearrangement joins TRBV7-9 to TRBJ2-1; D call uncertain. Written as DNA, the CDR3 is TGTGCCAGCAGCACTGGACGTTGGAATGAGCAGTTCTTC. Translated, it gives CASSTGRWNEQFF.